Presented here are 18 T cell receptor beta chains from one specimen sequenced in a study of cytomegalovirus exposure and HLA in healthy donors. Researchers ran the PCR with 60 Vbeta and 13 Jbeta primers. The table came from immunoSEQ multiplex PCR; TCRdb's copy has only in-frame clones and leaves some out. This sample has fewer than 120,000 clones, with about 80% found just once. The material sequenced was PBMCs. These TCRs come from a woman aged 55-69 years in good health and CMV-seropositive.

This sequence joins TRBV30 and TRBJ1-5; D not resolved. Germline V lookup: CDR1 GTSNPN, CDR2 SVGIG (reference sequence). V was clipped by 1 base and J by 0 bases, with 7 bases between them. This CDR3 contains 14 residues. CDR3 coding DNA: TGTGCCTGGAGTGGGCAGTATAGCAATCAGCCCCAGCATTTT. As protein: CAWSGQYSNQPQHF.

The chain recombines TRBV19 with TRBJ1-2; D is uncertain. This CDR3 has 12 residues. The V gene lost 10 bases and the J gene lost 2 bases, with 11 bases spanning the gap. Germline values: CDR1 LNHDA, CDR2 SQIVND (reference sequence). CDR3 amino acids: CAISRGNYGYTF. CDR3 nucleotides: TGTGCCATCTCCAGAGGGAACTATGGCTACACCTTC.

The chain combines TRBV27 with TRBJ1-5; D is uncertain. Deletions cut 4 bases from V and 0 bases from J, with 10 bases between. CDR3 length: 15 amino acids. Germline V lookup: CDR1 MNHEY, CDR2 SMNVEV (reference sequence). CDR3 coding DNA: TGTGCCAGCAGTTCCGTTCCTTATAGCAATCAGCCCCAGCATTTT. This gives the protein CASSSVPYSNQPQHF.

V gene TRBV7-3 combines with J gene TRBJ2-7; 7 bases are a match to TRBD2. This CDR3 is built from 15 residues. Germline V lookup: CDR1 SGHTA, CDR2 FQGTGA. Trimming cost V 6 bases and J 2 bases; bases outside gene matches: 10. The CDR3, as DNA: TGTGCCAGCAGTCTCGGGACTAACGGGGCCTACGAGCAGTACTTC. Translating gives CASSLGTNGAYEQYF.

The chain carries TRBV28 and TRBJ2-7; no clear D gene. Germline assignment: CDR1 MDHEN and CDR2 SYDVKM. The CDR3 totals 14 residues. Trimming left V 5 bases short and J 3 bases short, with 14 bases between. CDR3 amino acids: CASSPKSGYYEQYF. The DNA of the CDR3 is TGTGCCAGCAGTCCGAAGTCAGGTTACTACGAGCAGTACTTC.

The chain recombines TRBV7-3 with TRBJ2-2; D gene unclear. The germline gives CDR1 SGHTA, CDR2 FQGTGA. Trimming cost V 5 bases and J 3 bases, with 10 bases left between them. There are 14 residues in the CDR3. The DNA for the CDR3 is TGTGCCAGCAGCCCCACTCCCTACACCGGGGAGCTGTTTTTT. Protein sequence: CASSPTPYTGELFF.

The chain has TRBV5-1 and TRBJ2-3; 7 bases are a match to TRBD1. The trim removed 3 bases at V and 4 bases at J, leaving 17 bases unmatched. Germline CDR1 reads SGHRS; CDR2 reads YFSETQ. The CDR3 is 18 amino acids. The CDR3 loop is CASSSPGQSQTLADTQYF. DNA of the CDR3: TGCGCCAGCAGCTCCCCGGGACAGTCCCAAACCCTTGCAGATACGCAGTATTTT.

This rearrangement joins TRBV9 to TRBJ2-1; TRBD1 matches at 8 bases. The CDR3 is made up of 15 amino acids. Germline CDR1 reads SGDLS; CDR2 reads YYNGEE. With V trimmed by 4 bases and J by 1 base, 4 bases remained unmatched. CDR3 amino acids: CASSQRTGSYNEQFF. In DNA, the CDR3 is TGTGCCAGCAGCCAAAGGACAGGGTCCTACAATGAGCAGTTCTTC.

The gene calls are TRBV27 and TRBJ2-7; 10 nucleotides align to TRBD1. This CDR3 comprises 16 residues. After removal of 6 bases from V and 5 bases from J, the junction contained 13 bases not matched to a gene. Germline V gene data show CDR1 as MNHEY and CDR2 as SMNVEV (reference sequence). In DNA form, the CDR3 reads TGTGCCAGCAGACCCTTCCGGGGACAGGGGTTCCACGAGCAGTACTTC. Translated, it gives CASRPFRGQGFHEQYF.

This clone has a count of ten or more. The V gene is TRBV28, the J gene TRBJ1-5; D unresolved. The CDR3 runs 13 residues. Trimming shortened V by 8 bases and J by 7 bases, and 15 bases separated the two germline ends. In germline, CDR1 is MDHEN, CDR2 SYDVKM. The CDR3 region is CASRGVGSQPQHF. The CDR3 DNA sequence: TGTGCCAGCCGTGGTGTTGGGAGCCAGCCCCAGCATTTT. Filled out from reference TRBV28 and TRBJ1-5, the complete variable domain reads DVKVTQSSRYLVKRTGEKVFLECVQDMDHENMFWYRQDPGLGLRLIYFSYDVKMKEKGDIPEGYSVSREKKERFSLILESASTNQTSMYLCASRGVGSQPQHFGDGTRLSIL.

This clone was detected a few times. The gene calls are TRBV28 and TRBJ1-1; 8 bases map to TRBD1. Germline V gives CDR1 MDHEN, CDR2 SYDVKM. V lost 5 bases and J lost 1; bases outside the gene matches: 9. This CDR3 has 16 residues. CDR3 loop: CASSPRQGTENTEAFF. The CDR3 bases are TGTGCCAGCAGTCCGCGACAGGGGACGGAGAACACTGAAGCTTTCTTT.

V is TRBV21-1 and J is TRBJ2-5; the table's D call of TRBD1 was not tested on the DNA. TRBV21-1 represents a pseudogene. CDR3 length: 18 amino acids. The CDR3 region has the DNA TGTGCCACCAACCCAATAGGACAGGTCAGGAGAGACCAAGAGACCCAGTACTTC. Its protein is CATNPIGQVRRDQETQYF.

In DNA, the CDR3 is TGTGCCAGCAGCTTGGCCCCCTATGGCGTTAGCGGGAGTGCAGATACGCAGTATTTT. This gives the protein CASSLAPYGVSGSADTQYF. The rearrangement uses TRBV5-4 and TRBJ2-3; the match to TRBD2 covers 9 bases. Per germline, CDR1 SGHNT and CDR2 YYREEE (reference sequence). Trimming at V came to 0 bases and at J to 4 bases, leaving 15 bases not matched to a gene. This CDR3 comprises 19 residues.

Worth noting for this clone: Germline is not matched at one junction end, which may reflect a read error. The rearrangement uses TRBV6-5 and TRBJ1-1; D gene unclear. The CDR3 sequence is 14 residues long. Germline V lookup: CDR1 MNHEY, CDR2 SVGAGI. The CDR3 bases are TGTGCCAGCAGTTACTCTGGGTCCGACACCGAAGCTTTCTTT. It encodes CASSYSGSDTEAFF.

The genes are TRBV14 and TRBJ1-5, with 9 bases that match TRBD1. The germline CDR1 and CDR2 sequences are SGHDN and FVKESK. The CDR3 has 18 residues. With 2 bases clipped from V and 6 bases from J, the junction kept 14 bases outside the gene matches. The CDR3 DNA follows: TGTGCCAGCAGCCAAAGGTCTGCGGGACAGGGAGTCGGTCAGCCCCAGCATTTT. Translation: CASSQRSAGQGVGQPQHF.

The V call is TRBV9, the J call TRBJ2-3, with no clear D. Trimming took off 4 bases at V and 5 bases at J, with 11 bases between the two ends. CDR1 SGDLS and CDR2 YYNGEE come from the germline V gene. This CDR3 region has 13 residues. CDR3 sequence reads: CASSPISLDTQYF. As DNA, the CDR3 is TGTGCCAGCAGCCCCATTAGCTTAGATACGCAGTATTTT.

The genes are TRBV11-2 and TRBJ1-4, with 8 bases fitting TRBD1. With 5 bases clipped from V and 8 bases from J, the junction kept 10 bases outside the gene matches. CDR1 SGHAT and CDR2 FQNNGV come from the germline V gene. The CDR3 length is 15 residues. The CDR3 protein is CASSLLRTGSEKLFF. CDR3 bases: TGTGCCAGCAGCCTTCTGCGGACAGGGAGCGAAAAACTGTTTTTT.

V and J are TRBV6-5 and TRBJ2-2, with TRBD1 matching over 9 bases. From germline, CDR1 is MNHEY and CDR2 SVGAGI. V lost 8 bases to trimming and J lost 3 bases; unmatched junction nucleotides: 7. This CDR3 has 15 amino acids. For the CDR3, the DNA is TGTGCCAGCCGCATAGGACAGGGGTACACCGGGGAGCTGTTTTTT. Translated: CASRIGQGYTGELFF.